The 7 T cell receptor beta chains listed next were all sequenced from one sample in a study of blood T cell repertoires in COVID-19. The repertoire was sequenced with immunoSEQ multiplex PCR; TCRdb's copy has only in-frame clones and lacks some. Of approximately 300,000 clones detected, roughly 90% appear once; the ten largest clones hold 2.6%. Sequencing was carried out using PBMCs or T cells enriched from blood (not recorded which). Receptors were obtained from a man aged 55 to 70 who had recovered from COVID-19.

The chain is built from TRBV15 and TRBJ1-4; D is possibly TRBD1 (6 bases). The CDR3 runs to 18 residues. The germline V gene has CDR1 LNHNV and CDR2 YYDKDF (reference sequence). Trimming pared 3 bases from V and 0 bases from J, leaving 17 bases between. In DNA, the CDR3 is TGTGCCACCAGCAGGACAGGTTTCAGAGCTGCAACTAATGAAAAACTGTTTTTT. It is translated as CATSRTGFRAATNEKLFF.

J is TRBJ1-5 and V is TRBV7-2; unclear D gene. The CDR3 loop spans 13 amino acids. The V gene's germline CDR1 is SGHTA and CDR2 FQGNSA. Trimming removed 4 bases at V and 5 bases at J, with 9 bases between. The CDR3 DNA sequence: TGTGCCAGCAGCTCGTGGGAGGATCAGCCCCAGCATTTT. Residues: CASSSWEDQPQHF.

Here the CDR3 DNA reads TGTGCCAGCAGCTTAGAGGCAGGTGACATCTTCTACGAAGAGCAGTACTTC. Amino acid sequence: CASSLEAGDIFYEEQYF. This chain links TRBV11-2 with TRBJ2-7; D gene unclear. CDR3 size: 17 residues. The germline CDR1 and CDR2 sequences are SGHAT and FQNNGV. Between the trimmed V and J ends, which lost 0 bases and 7 bases, there was a span of 22 bases.

The chain recombines TRBV24-1 with TRBJ2-3; TRBD2 matches at 9 bases. V lost 6 bases, J lost 1 base, and 7 bases stayed unmatched. This CDR3 contains 16 residues. Germline CDR1 KGHDR, CDR2 SFDVKD. The CDR3 reads CATSLYSGSGTDTQYF. CDR3 nucleotides: TGTGCCACCAGTTTATATAGCGGGAGTGGCACAGATACGCAGTATTTT.

Turning to this clone: Germline is not matched at one junction end, which may reflect a read error. CDR3 sequence (DNA): TGTGCCAGCGGCCAGGCCGGGACAGGGCTCACCGGGGAGCTGTTTTTT. It is translated as CASGQAGTGLTGELFF. The chain carries TRBV3-1 (or the pseudogene TRBV3-2) and TRBJ2-2; 9 bases are shared with TRBD1. CDR3 length: 16 amino acids. Germline assignment: CDR1 LGHDT and CDR2 YNNKEL (reference sequence).

This chain uses TRBV7-2 with TRBJ2-2; tentatively, D is TRBD2 (6 bases). V was shortened by 3 bases and J by 5 bases, with 7 bases between the two germline ends. The CDR3 contains 13 residues. Germline V gene lookup returns CDR1 SGHTA and CDR2 FQGNSA. The CDR3 sequence is CASSLGGTGELFF. CDR3 nucleotides: TGTGCCAGCAGCTTGGGGGGTACCGGGGAGCTGTTTTTT.

V usage is TRBV7-2 and J usage is TRBJ1-5; maybe TRBD1 (6 bases). There are 15 residues in the CDR3. CDR1 and CDR2 from the germline V gene are SGHTA and FQGNSA. Trimming stripped 4 bases from V and 3 bases from J, with 13 bases between. The chain's CDR3 is CASSSEDRHNQPQHF. The CDR3 nucleotides are TGTGCCAGCAGCTCCGAGGACAGACACAATCAGCCCCAGCATTTT.